This T cell receptor beta chain derives from a study of tumor and adjacent non-tumor tissue in lung cancer (dated by TCRdb to 2016 to 2019). In the study overall: The cohort included 12 adenocarcinoma, a couple of squamous cell carcinoma and 1 small cell lung cancer patients. The 15 enrolled patients, of whom about 10 were men and 5 were women, were aged roughly 31 to 85 years and were diagnosed with TNM stage I to III disease. Sequencing produced approximately 130 million productive TCRbeta reads in total, an average of approximately 4 million reads per sample. The study compared bulk TCRbeta repertoires from lung tumor tissue and matched distant non-tumor lung tissue of more than 12 lung cancer patients. TCRbeta CDR3 sequencing was performed on about 29 paired specimens, with one tumor sample and one normal lung sample collected per patient.

Regarding this clonotype: Its specific antigen is unknown. Per-nucleotide qualities are absent, and no much larger clonotype sits a single base away.

V sheds 5 bases and J sheds 6 bases, leaving 8 bases between their ends. The CDR1 and CDR2 encoded by the germline V gene (reference sequence) are DFQATT and SNEGSKA. The CDR3, from cysteine to phenylalanine, totals 11 residues. The read is trimmed to its CDR3 DNA, 33 bases read in frame from base 1. Libraries were prepared through multiplex PCR. The sequencer listed for this sample is Illumina HiSeq 2500. TCRbeta libraries were constructed through three rounds of nested PCR with primers (Table S4) according to protocols modified from ARM-PCR. Before sequencing, PCR products of 200-500 bp were cut from the gel and purified using the QIAquick gel extraction kit. The paper's data handling went like this. Trimmomatic was used to clean the reads, FLASH merged the cleaned reads into complete CDR3 sequences, and MiTCR assigned the sequences to V(D)J germline segments. Clonal diversity was calculated as the inverse Simpson's index using VDJtools. In-frame sequences lacking a premature stop codon were counted as productive reads. TCRdb redid the processing of the public reads, applying fastp at Q25 and MiXCR, and retained in-frame beta chains. Under each unique CDR3 protein, matching rows form one entry showing the most common genes and DNA. These V and J calls are TCRdb output, not the study's own analysis. This sample holds 200,000 to 250,000 distinct CDR3 sequences; 60% to 85% were observed only once. Approximately 25% of the sample goes to the ten largest clones.

RNA was extracted from bulk unsorted tissue and checked for quality with a NanoDrop ND-1000 and an Agilent 2100. All donors had newly diagnosed lung cancer, had not received prior chemotherapy, and were admitted for thoracic surgery in China between August and November 2014. Patients who had received previous radiotherapy or chemotherapy, or who had another concurrent cancer, were excluded from the study. Pieces of surgical tissue measuring about 1-2 cm3 were kept in RNAlater solution and stored at -80 degrees C until use. Beyond this particular receptor, the publication reports: Peripheral blood was not sequenced, so blood TCRbeta repertoires in these lung cancer patients were not examined. Significantly higher TCR diversity (inverse Simpson) was observed in tumor tissue than in normal lung tissue (around 450 vs 150, P = 0.0075, Mann-Whitney U test). The top 100 clones accounted for a significantly larger cumulative portion of the repertoire in normal lung than in tumor tissue. Younger patients had significantly higher TCR diversity, and higher tumor TCR diversity was associated with shorter overall and disease-free survival. Neither the sequencing platform nor unique molecular identifiers are mentioned in the methods. With only roughly 14 patients in the cohort, the authors noted that larger samples and more detailed clinical data are needed.

The specimen was lung tumor tissue. This receptor was identified in a man in his sixties with non-small cell lung cancer. The chain employs TRBV20-1 and TRBJ2-4, with the D gene call left open. In nucleotide form, the sequence is TGCAGTGCTTTGGAGACAAACATTCAGTACTTC. Its protein is CSALETNIQYF.